A selection of T cell receptor beta chains follows, all from one sample in a study of blood T cell repertoires in COVID-19. Sequencing was performed with immunoSEQ multiplex PCR; in TCRdb, only in-frame clones are kept and a portion is missing. This sample yields some 150,000 clones, of which 84% are seen a single time; more than 5.5% belongs to the top ten. The material sequenced was peripheral blood. The receptors were sampled from a woman in her forties or fifties in a cohort sampled during active or convalescent COVID-19. Both conserved end residues are part of each CDR3. A D gene is named only where the DNA matches it firmly. Some rows mark clone size as missing; the rest say once, few, many or name a class of expanded clone.

clone size	V gene	D gene	J gene	CDR3 protein	CDR3 DNA
-	TRBV4-3	-	TRBJ1-2	CASSSNPTYGYTF	TGCGCCAGCTCGTCGAATCCTACCTATGGCTACACCTTC
-	TRBV6-2/TRBV6-3	-	TRBJ2-3	CASSYLQGDTQYF	TGTGCCAGCAGTTACCTGCAGGGAGATACGCAGTATTTT
-	TRBV6-5	TRBD2	TRBJ2-7	CASSRRGVTYEQYF	TGTGCCAGCAGCCGGCGGGGGGTGACCTACGAGCAGTACTTC
-	TRBV6-2/TRBV6-3	TRBD2	TRBJ2-3	CASSYTRGLAGGPGTDTQYF	TGTGCCAGCAGTTACACGCGCGGGCTAGCGGGGGGGCCGGGCACAGATACGCAGTATTTT
-	TRBV30	-	TRBJ1-2	CAWSVQMVSDNGYTF	TGTGCCTGGAGTGTACAAATGGTGTCAGATAATGGCTACACCTTC
-	TRBV5-8	-	TRBJ2-2	CASSSTLVTGELFF	TGTGCCAGCAGCTCGACTCTAGTCACCGGGGAGCTGTTTTTT
-	TRBV29-1	TRBD1	TRBJ2-7	CSAQGGTGGYEQYF	TGCAGCGCCCAAGGGGGGACAGGGGGTTACGAGCAGTACTTC
-	TRBV3-1/TRBV3-2	-	TRBJ1-1	CASSQSRGTEAFF	TGTGCCAGCAGCCAAAGTAGAGGAACTGAAGCTTTCTTT
-	TRBV5-5	-	TRBJ2-2	CASSLGGGSTGELFF	TGTGCCAGCAGCTTAGGGGGTGGCAGCACCGGGGAGCTGTTTTTT
-	TRBV5-5	-	TRBJ1-6	CASSLITENSPLHF	TGTGCCAGCAGCTTAATAACAGAAAATTCACCCCTCCACTTT
-	TRBV5-1	-	TRBJ2-7	CASSLYRESYEQYF	TGCGCCAGCAGCTTATACAGGGAATCCTACGAGCAGTACTTC
-	TRBV20-1	-	TRBJ1-2	CSASQGYGYTF	TGCAGTGCTAGCCAGGGGTATGGCTACACCTTC
-	TRBV7-6	-	TRBJ2-1	CASSLEGGKRYNEQFF	TGTGCCAGCAGCTTAGAGGGGGGGAAGCGATACAATGAGCAGTTCTTC
-	TRBV7-9	TRBD1	TRBJ1-2	CASSATGGYGYTF	TGTGCCAGCAGCGCTACAGGGGGCTATGGCTACACCTTC
few	TRBV3-1/TRBV3-2	-	TRBJ2-1	CASSQDPRLNEQFF	TGTGCCAGCAGCCAAGATCCCAGACTCAATGAGCAGTTCTTC
-	TRBV7-9	TRBD2	TRBJ2-2	CASSPRLAGETKNTGELFF	TGTGCCAGCAGCCCGCGACTAGCGGGGGAAACCAAAAACACCGGGGAGCTGTTTTTT
-	TRBV12-3/TRBV12-4	TRBD1	TRBJ1-1	CASSWTGERAFF	TGTGCCAGCAGCTGGACAGGGGAGAGGGCTTTCTTT
once	TRBV12-5	-	TRBJ1-1	CASALSYTEAFF	TGTGCTAGTGCCCTCAGTTACACTGAAGCTTTCTTT
-	TRBV7-2	-	TRBJ2-7	CASSLARTNYEQYF	TGTGCCAGCAGCTTAGCGCGGACAAATTACGAGCAGTACTTC
-	TRBV2	-	TRBJ1-4	CASSENGYRFTTNEKLFF	TGTGCCAGCAGTGAAAATGGGTACAGATTTACAACTAATGAAAAACTGTTTTTT
-	TRBV6-5	-	TRBJ1-2	CASSYSSNSFLYGYTF	TGTGCCAGCAGTTACTCGAGTAACAGCTTTCTTTATGGCTACACCTTC
-	TRBV4-1	TRBD2	TRBJ2-7	CASSQDRASGVSYEQYF	TGCGCCAGCAGCCAAGATCGGGCTAGCGGGGTCTCCTACGAGCAGTACTTC
-	TRBV6-2/TRBV6-3	TRBD1	TRBJ1-1	CASSYYRDRVNTEAFF	TGTGCCAGCAGTTACTACCGGGACAGGGTGAACACTGAAGCTTTCTTT
-	TRBV18	-	TRBJ1-5	CASSPRPQHF	TGTGCCAGCTCACCCCGGCCCCAGCATTTT
-	TRBV29-1	-	TRBJ2-7	CSVELRLTYEQYF	TGCAGCGTTGAACTACGGTTAACCTACGAGCAGTACTTC
-	TRBV19	-	TRBJ1-2	CASSIAGSHGYTF	TGTGCCAGTAGTATAGCGGGGTCCCATGGCTACACCTTC
few	TRBV19	-	TRBJ2-5	CASSNRVGRETQYF	TGTGCCAGTAGTAACAGGGTGGGTCGGGAGACCCAGTACTTC
-	TRBV6-2/TRBV6-3	TRBD1	TRBJ1-5	CASSRGQGDNQPQHF	TGTGCCAGCAGCCGTGGACAGGGAGACAATCAGCCCCAGCATTTT
-	TRBV10-3	TRBD1	TRBJ1-1	CAISEDRDMGEAFF	TGTGCCATCAGTGAGGACAGGGATATGGGTGAAGCTTTCTTT
-	TRBV20-1	TRBD2	TRBJ2-7	CSASEWGGRSYEQYF	TGCAGTGCTAGTGAGTGGGGGGGACGCTCCTACGAGCAGTACTTC
once	TRBV9	-	TRBJ1-2	CASSSQYYGYTF	TGTGCCAGCAGCTCTCAGTACTATGGCTACACCTTC
once	TRBV6-6	-	TRBJ2-3	CASSRSLLRLGVRTSTDTQYF	TGTGCCAGCAGTCGCTCGCTGTTACGACTAGGGGTACGAACTAGCACAGATACGCAGTATTTT
-	TRBV16	-	TRBJ2-7	CASSQGRSHEQYF	TGTGCCAGCAGCCAGGGCAGGTCCCACGAGCAGTACTTC